The clone carrying this T cell receptor (beta chain) has ten or more counts. Isolation yielded PBMCs, at least 6.5 million per sample, in every case. It was with a sample-barcoded 5' primer and a J-beta primer mix that a second PCR of roughly 6 to 11 cycles was run. TCRdb called the 5' RACE reads again in MiXCR, with one record for every CDR3 protein. The sample has hundreds of thousands of distinct CDR3 sequences; approximately 29% are singletons. The data belong to a study of blood T cells in healthy people across ages. The CDR3 extends over 13 amino acids. Germline CDR1 reads SGDLS; CDR2 reads YYNGEE. V was pared by 9 bases and J by 0 bases, with 10 bases between.

Sequencing input: blood. The gene calls are TRBV9 and TRBJ2-1, with D possibly being TRBD1 (6 bases). The receptor comes from an elderly woman in good health. The CDR3 DNA reads TGTGCCAAAGGACAGAGCTCCTACAATGAGCAGTTCTTC. It specifies CAKGQSSYNEQFF.